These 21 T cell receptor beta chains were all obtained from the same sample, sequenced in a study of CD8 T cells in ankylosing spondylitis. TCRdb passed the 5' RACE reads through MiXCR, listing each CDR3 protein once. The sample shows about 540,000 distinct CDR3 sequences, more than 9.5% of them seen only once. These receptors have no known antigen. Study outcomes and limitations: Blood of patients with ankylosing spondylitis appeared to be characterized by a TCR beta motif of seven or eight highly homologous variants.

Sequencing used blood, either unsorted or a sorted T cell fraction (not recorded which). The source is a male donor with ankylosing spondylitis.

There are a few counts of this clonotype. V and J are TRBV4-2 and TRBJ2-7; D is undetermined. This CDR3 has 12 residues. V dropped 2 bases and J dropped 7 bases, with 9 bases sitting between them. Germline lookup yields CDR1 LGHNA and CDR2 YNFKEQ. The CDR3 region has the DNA TGTGCCAGCAGCCAAAGTGCCACTGAGCAGTACTTC. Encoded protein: CASSQSATEQYF.

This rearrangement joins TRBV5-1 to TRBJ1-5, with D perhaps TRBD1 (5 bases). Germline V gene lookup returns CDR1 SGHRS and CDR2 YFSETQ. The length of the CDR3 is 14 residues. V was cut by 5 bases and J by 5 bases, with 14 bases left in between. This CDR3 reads CASSPQGRDQPQHF. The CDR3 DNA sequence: TGCGCCAGCAGTCCCCAGGGCAGGGATCAGCCCCAGCATTTT.

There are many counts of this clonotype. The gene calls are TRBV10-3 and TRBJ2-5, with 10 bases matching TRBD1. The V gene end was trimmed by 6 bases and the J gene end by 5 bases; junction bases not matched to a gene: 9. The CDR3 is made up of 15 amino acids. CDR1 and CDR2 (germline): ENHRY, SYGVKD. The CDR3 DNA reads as TGTGCCATCAGATATTCCGGGACAGGGGCCGAGACCCAGTACTTC. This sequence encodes CAIRYSGTGAETQYF.

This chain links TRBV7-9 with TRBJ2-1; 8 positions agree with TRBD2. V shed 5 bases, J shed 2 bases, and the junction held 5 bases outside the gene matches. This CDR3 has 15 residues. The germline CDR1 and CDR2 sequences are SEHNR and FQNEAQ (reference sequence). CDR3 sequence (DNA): TGTGCCAGCAGCGGTAGCGGGAAAACCTACAATGAGCAGTTCTTC. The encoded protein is CASSGSGKTYNEQFF. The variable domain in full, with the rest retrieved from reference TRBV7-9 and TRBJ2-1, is DTGVSQNPRHKITKRGQNVTFRCDPISEHNRLYWYRQTLGQGPEFLTYFQNEAQLEKSRLLSDRFSAERPKGSFSTLEIQRTEQGDSAMYLCASSGSGKTYNEQFFGPGTRLTVL.

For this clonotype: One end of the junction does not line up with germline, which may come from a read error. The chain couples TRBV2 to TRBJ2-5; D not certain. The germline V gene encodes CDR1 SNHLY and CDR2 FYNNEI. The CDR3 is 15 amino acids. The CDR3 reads CASSVSVGYQGTQYF. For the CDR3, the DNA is TGTGCCAGCAGTGTCAGTGTGGGATACCAAGGGACCCAGTACTTC. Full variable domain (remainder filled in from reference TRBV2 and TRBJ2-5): EPEVTQTPSHQVTQMGQEVILRCVPISNHLYFYWYRQILGQKVEFLVSFYNNEISEKSEIFDDQFSVERPDGSNFTLKIRSTKLEDSAMYFCASSVSVGYQGTQYFGPGTRLLVL.

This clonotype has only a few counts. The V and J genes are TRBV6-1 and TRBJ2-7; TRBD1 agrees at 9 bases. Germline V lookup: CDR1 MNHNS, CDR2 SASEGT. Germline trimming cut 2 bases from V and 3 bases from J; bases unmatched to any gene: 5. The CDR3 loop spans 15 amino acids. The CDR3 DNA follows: TGTGCCAGCAGTGAATGGGGACAGGGCCTCTACGAGCAGTACGTC. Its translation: CASSEWGQGLYEQYV.

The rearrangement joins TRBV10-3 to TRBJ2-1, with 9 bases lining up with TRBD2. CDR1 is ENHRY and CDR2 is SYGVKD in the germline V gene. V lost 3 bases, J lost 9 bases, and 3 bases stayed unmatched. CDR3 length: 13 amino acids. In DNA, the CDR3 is TGTGCCATCAGTGAAGGCGGGAGGGTTGAGCAGTTCTTC. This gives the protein CAISEGGRVEQFF.

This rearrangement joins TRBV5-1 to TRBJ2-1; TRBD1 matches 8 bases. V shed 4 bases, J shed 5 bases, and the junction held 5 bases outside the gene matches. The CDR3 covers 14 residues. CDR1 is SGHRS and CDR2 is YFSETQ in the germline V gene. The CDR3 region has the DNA TGCGCCAGCAGCCTGTCGGGACAGGACAATGAGCAGTTCTTC. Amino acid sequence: CASSLSGQDNEQFF.

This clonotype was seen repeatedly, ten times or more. The DNA for the CDR3 is TGTGCCAGCAGTTTCGCAGCTAGCACAGATACGCAGTATTTT. Amino acids: CASSFAASTDTQYF. The chain joins TRBV27 to TRBJ2-3; D remains ambiguous. V lost 3 bases, J lost 0 bases, and 7 bases lay in between. In germline, CDR1 is MNHEY, CDR2 SMNVEV (reference sequence). The length of the CDR3 is 14 residues.

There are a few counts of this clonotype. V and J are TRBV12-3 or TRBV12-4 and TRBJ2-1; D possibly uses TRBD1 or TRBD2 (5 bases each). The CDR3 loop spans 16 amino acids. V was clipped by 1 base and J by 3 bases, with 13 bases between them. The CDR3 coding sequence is TGTGCCAGCAGTTTAGGTTCGGGACCAAACTACAATGAGCAGTTCTTC. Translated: CASSLGSGPNYNEQFF.

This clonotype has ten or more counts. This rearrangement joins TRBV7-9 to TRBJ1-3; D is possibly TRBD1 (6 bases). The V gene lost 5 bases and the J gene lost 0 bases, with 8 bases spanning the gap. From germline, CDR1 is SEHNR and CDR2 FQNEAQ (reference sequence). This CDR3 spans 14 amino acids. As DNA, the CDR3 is TGTGCCAGCAGCCCACAGGGCTCTGGAAACACCATATATTTT. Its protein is CASSPQGSGNTIYF.

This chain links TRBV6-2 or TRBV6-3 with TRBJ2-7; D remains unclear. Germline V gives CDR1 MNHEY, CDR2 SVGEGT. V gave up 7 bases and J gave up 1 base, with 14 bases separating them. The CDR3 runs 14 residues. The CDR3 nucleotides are TGTGCCAGCACCAGGTGGTCTCCGTCCTACGAGCAGTACGTC. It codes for CASTRWSPSYEQYV.

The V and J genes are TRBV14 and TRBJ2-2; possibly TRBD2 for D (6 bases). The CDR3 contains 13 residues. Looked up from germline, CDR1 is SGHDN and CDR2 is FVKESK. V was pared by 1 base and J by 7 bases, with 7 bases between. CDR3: CASSQVGGGELFF. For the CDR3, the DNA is TGTGCCAGCAGCCAAGTGGGAGGCGGGGAGCTGTTTTTT.

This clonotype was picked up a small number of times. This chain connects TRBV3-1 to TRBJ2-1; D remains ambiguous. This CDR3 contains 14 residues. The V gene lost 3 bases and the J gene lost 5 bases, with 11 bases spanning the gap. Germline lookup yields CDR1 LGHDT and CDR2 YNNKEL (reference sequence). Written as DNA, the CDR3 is TGTGCCAGCAGCCATGCGACTCCGAACAATGAGCAGTTCTTC. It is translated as CASSHATPNNEQFF.

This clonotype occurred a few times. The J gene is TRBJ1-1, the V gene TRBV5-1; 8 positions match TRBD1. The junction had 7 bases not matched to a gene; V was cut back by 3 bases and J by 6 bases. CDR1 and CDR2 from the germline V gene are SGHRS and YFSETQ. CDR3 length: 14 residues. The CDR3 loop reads CASSYWTGTSEAFF. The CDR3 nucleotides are TGCGCCAGCAGCTATTGGACAGGGACCTCTGAAGCTTTCTTT.

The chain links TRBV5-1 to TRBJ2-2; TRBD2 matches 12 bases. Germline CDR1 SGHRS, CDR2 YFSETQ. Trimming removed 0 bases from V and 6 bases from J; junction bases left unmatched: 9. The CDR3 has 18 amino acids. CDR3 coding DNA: TGCGCCAGCAGCTTGGCCAGCCCTAGCGGGAGGGCCCCCGGGGAGCTGTTTTTT. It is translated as CASSLASPSGRAPGELFF.

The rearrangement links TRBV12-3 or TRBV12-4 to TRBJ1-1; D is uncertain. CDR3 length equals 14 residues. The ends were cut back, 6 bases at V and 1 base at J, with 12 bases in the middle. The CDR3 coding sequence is TGTGCCAGCAGCCCCGTATCCCCGAACACTGAAGCTTTCTTT. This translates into CASSPVSPNTEAFF.

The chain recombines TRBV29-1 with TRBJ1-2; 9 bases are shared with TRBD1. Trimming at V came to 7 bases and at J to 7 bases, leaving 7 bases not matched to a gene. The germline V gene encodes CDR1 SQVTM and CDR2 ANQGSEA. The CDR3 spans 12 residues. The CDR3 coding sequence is TGCAGCGCCGGACAGGGGTGGGCTGGCTACACCTTC. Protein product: CSAGQGWAGYTF.

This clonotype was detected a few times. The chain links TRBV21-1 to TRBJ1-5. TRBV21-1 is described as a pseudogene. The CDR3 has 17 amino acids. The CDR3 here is CASCNILGGYSNQPQHF. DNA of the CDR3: TGTGCCAGCTGCAATATCCTAGGCGGCTATAGCAATCAGCCCCAGCATTTT.

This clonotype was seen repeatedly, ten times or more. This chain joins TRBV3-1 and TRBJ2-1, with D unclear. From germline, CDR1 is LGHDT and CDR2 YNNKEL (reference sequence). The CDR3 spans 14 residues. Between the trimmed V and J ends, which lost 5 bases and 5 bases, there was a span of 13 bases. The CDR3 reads CASSEAAGHNEQFF. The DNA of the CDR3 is TGTGCCAGCAGCGAAGCCGCAGGACACAATGAGCAGTTCTTC.

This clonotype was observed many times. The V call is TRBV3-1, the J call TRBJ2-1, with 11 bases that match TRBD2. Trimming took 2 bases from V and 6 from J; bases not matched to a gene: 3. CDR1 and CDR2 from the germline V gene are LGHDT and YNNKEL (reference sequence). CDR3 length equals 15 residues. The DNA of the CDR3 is TGTGCCAGCAGCCAAACTAGCGGGAGCGGCAATGAGCAGTTCTTC. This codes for CASSQTSGSGNEQFF.